This TCR beta chain was sequenced in a study of cytomegalovirus exposure and HLA in healthy donors. General observations from the study: 150 to 200 TCR beta chains were listed as cytomegalovirus-associated. The authors later linked a missense DCLRE1C variant to TCR beta V- and J-gene trimming. Sequencing depth across donors, presence/absence analyses assumed, was roughly uniform. It has been reported that TCR beta sequences accurately predicted the HLA-A and HLA-B alleles of most subjects.

A remark on this clone: Its antigen remains unknown.

Primers included in the PCR were 60 Vbeta and 13 Jbeta primers. Generated by immunoSEQ multiplex PCR, the TCRdb table keeps only in-frame clones and is missing some. The sample lists some 180,000 clones, roughly four fifths occurring once. Sequencing was done on a sample of PBMCs. The sequence was collected from a man aged 25 to 40 in good health and CMV-seronegative.

CDR3 in amino acids: CASSQGIFDTDTQYF. The CDR3 nucleotides read TGTGCCAGCAGTCAGGGGATCTTCGACACAGATACGCAGTATTTT. The chain employs TRBV28 and TRBJ2-3, with D tentatively TRBD1 (6 bases). This CDR3 spans 15 amino acids. V dropped 5 bases and J dropped 2 bases, with 14 bases sitting between them. Per germline, CDR1 MDHEN and CDR2 SYDVKM.